Detailed here is one TCR beta chain. Individuals who donated were healthy Caucasians from Russia aged roughly 6 to 100. Per sample, a minimum of 7 million PBMCs were isolated. V shed 6 bases and J 6 bases; nucleotides not matched to a gene: 8. This CDR3 spans 15 amino acids. Primed by a sample-barcoded 5' primer and a J-beta primer mix, a second PCR proceeded for 7 to 11 cycles. Every single cDNA molecule received a tag from a template-switch adaptor with 12 random nucleotides. TCRdb processed the 5' RACE reads anew with MiXCR; each CDR3 protein has one entry. The sample holds more than 650,000 distinct CDR3 sequences, about 20% seen once. The record originates from a study of blood T cells in healthy people across ages.

The TCR originated in a man aged 65 to 85 in good health. The sample was blood. The V and J genes are TRBV12-3 or TRBV12-4 and TRBJ1-5; 10 positions agree with TRBD1. Here the CDR3 reads CASSTRDRGRQPQHF. CDR3 DNA: TGTGCCAGCAGCACCCGGGACAGGGGTCGTCAGCCCCAGCATTTT.